The clone carrying this TCR beta chain was found once. This sample stems from a study of blood T cell repertoires in COVID-19. Study overall: Donors in the United States, Italy and Spain gave samples during acute or convalescent COVID-19. Sources were T cells, B-cell-depleted T cells, or PBMCs; the material itself was cDNA or gDNA.

As handled by the study authors: Quantification of nucleated cells was approximated via reference gene primer amplification. The repertoire was sequenced with immunoSEQ multiplex PCR; TCRdb's copy has only in-frame clones and lacks some. The D gene and trimming were derived from the DNA, and the V and J assignments and clone size from that table. The sample shows tens of thousands of clones, about 83% of them seen only once. This CDR3 contains 13 residues. Per germline, CDR1 SQVTM and CDR2 ANQGSEA. V was clipped by 4 bases and J by 1 base, with 8 bases between them. The sequencing input was peripheral blood. The clonotype originates from a human donor with active COVID-19. The donor label of this sample is uncertain. This chain links TRBV29-1 with TRBJ2-1; D is possibly TRBD2 (6 bases). The CDR3 region is CSVVLASYNEQFF. DNA for the CDR3: TGCAGCGTTGTGCTAGCGTCCTACAATGAGCAGTTCTTC.